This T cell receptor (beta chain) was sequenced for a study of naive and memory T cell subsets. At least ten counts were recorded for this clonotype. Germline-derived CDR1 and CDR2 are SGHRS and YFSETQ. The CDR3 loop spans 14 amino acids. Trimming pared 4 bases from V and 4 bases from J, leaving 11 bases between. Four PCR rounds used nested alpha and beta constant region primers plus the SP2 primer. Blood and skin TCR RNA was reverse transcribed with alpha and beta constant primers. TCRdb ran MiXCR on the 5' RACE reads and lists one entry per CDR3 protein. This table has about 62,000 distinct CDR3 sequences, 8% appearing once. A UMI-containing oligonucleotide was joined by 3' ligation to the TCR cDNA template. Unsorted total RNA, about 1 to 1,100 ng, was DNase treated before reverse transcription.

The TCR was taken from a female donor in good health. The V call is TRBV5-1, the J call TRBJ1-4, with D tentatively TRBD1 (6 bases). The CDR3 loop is CASSEQGDNEKLFF. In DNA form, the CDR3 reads TGCGCCAGCAGCGAACAGGGAGATAATGAAAAACTGTTTTTT.